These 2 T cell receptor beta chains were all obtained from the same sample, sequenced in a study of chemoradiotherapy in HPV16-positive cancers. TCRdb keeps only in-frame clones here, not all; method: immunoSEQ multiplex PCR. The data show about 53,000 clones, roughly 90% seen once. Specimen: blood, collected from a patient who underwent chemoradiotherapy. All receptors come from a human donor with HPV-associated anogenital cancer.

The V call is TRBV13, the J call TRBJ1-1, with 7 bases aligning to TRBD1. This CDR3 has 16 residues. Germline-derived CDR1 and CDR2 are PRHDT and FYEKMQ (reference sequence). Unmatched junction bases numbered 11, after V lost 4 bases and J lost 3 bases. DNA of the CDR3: TGTGCCAGCAGCTCAATACAGGGGATTCTTTACACTGAAGCTTTCTTT. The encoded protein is CASSSIQGILYTEAFF.

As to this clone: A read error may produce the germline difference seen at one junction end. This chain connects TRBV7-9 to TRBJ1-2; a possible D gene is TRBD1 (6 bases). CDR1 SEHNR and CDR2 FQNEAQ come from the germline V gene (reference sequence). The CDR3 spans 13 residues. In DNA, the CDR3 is TGTGCCAGCAGTTTAGCAGGGGACTATGGCTACACCTTC. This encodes CASSLAGDYGYTF. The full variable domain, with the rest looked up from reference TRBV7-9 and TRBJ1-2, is DTGVSQNPRHKITKRGQNVTFRCDPISEHNRLYWYRQTLGQGPEFLTYFQNEAQLEKSRLLSDRFSAERPKGSFSTLEIQRTEQGDSAMYLCASSLAGDYGYTFGSGTRLTVV.